The 6 T cell receptor beta chains given below trace back to one sample, sequenced in a study of blood T cell repertoires in COVID-19. Clones were read by immunoSEQ multiplex PCR, and TCRdb kept only the in-frame ones, dropping some. The data contain around 94,000 clones, approximately 88% of them singletons. Sequenced: peripheral blood. The receptors come from a human donor in a cohort sampled during active COVID-19.

The chain carries TRBV9 and TRBJ2-6; TRBD1 is a possible D gene (6 bases). The CDR3 is 15 residues long. Germline lookup yields CDR1 SGDLS and CDR2 YYNGEE. V shed 3 bases and J shed 0 bases, with 7 bases lying between them. The CDR3 loop is CASSEGDSGANVLTF. In DNA, the CDR3 is TGTGCCAGCAGCGAGGGGGACTCTGGGGCCAACGTCCTGACTTTC.

This rearrangement joins TRBV6-1 to TRBJ2-7, with D possibly TRBD2 on 7 matching bases. V shed 0 bases and J shed 4 bases, with 16 bases lying between them. CDR3 length: 16 amino acids. Germline values: CDR1 MNHNS, CDR2 SASEGT. The DNA of the CDR3 is TGTGCCAGCAGTGAAGCGCTCGGCAGGGGAGGGTACGAGCAGTACTTC. Protein sequence: CASSEALGRGGYEQYF.

This chain connects TRBV7-9 to TRBJ1-6; D is possibly TRBD1 (5 bases). The V end was cut by 2 bases, the J end by 8 bases, with 10 bases between. Germline CDR1 is SEHNR and CDR2 is FQNEAQ (reference sequence). The CDR3 is 14 amino acids. CDR3 nucleotides: TGTGCCAGCAGCTTACCAGGGAGGTATTCACCCCTCCACTTT. It is translated as CASSLPGRYSPLHF.

V is TRBV19 and J is TRBJ1-5, with D perhaps matching TRBD1 (6 bases). Trimming took 8 bases from V and 15 from J, leaving 17 bases between them. The germline V gene has CDR1 LNHDA and CDR2 SQIVND (reference sequence). This CDR3 is built from 11 residues. This CDR3 is CASYFGDIAHF. The CDR3 nucleotides read TGTGCCAGTTATTTTGGGGACATTGCGCATTTT.

The gene calls are TRBV18 and TRBJ1-1; D gene unclear. Germline loops: CDR1 KGHSH, CDR2 LQKENI. The CDR3 loop spans 17 amino acids. V was clipped by 0 bases and J by 2 bases, with 16 bases between them. CDR3 DNA sequence: TGTGCCAGCTCACCACCCGGCGGGGTGGGTCTAAACACTGAAGCTTTCTTT. It translates to CASSPPGGVGLNTEAFF. The full variable domain, in which reference TRBV18 and TRBJ1-1 provide the parts outside the CDR3, is NAGVMQNPRHLVRRRGQEARLRCSPMKGHSHVYWYRQLPEEGLKFMVYLQKENIIDESGMPKERFSAEFPKEGPSILRIQQVVRGDSAAYFCASSPPGGVGLNTEAFFGQGTRLTVV.

V gene TRBV18 combines with J gene TRBJ1-2; D not certain. Per the germline V gene, CDR1 is KGHSH and CDR2 is LQKENI. This CDR3 region has 12 residues. V shed 6 bases and J shed 3 bases, with 8 bases lying between them. The CDR3 DNA reads TGTGCCAGCTCGACTCTTGACTATGGCTACACCTTC. Protein sequence: CASSTLDYGYTF.